The clone carrying this TCR beta chain was recorded many times. Its antigen is undetermined. The CDR3 is made up of 15 amino acids. Germline values: CDR1 LNHDA, CDR2 SQIVND (reference sequence). Trimming pared 4 bases from V and 0 bases from J, leaving 9 bases between. These data belong to a study of Graves' ophthalmopathy and Graves' hyperthyroidism. Whole-study findings and limits: Also, most clonotypes expanded in the thyroid above 0.001 frequency appeared in blood. Prediction of ophthalmopathy progression reached 70.59% sensitivity and roughly 72% specificity.

RNA transcripts served as template for amplifying TCR beta CDR3 sequences. A first-round RT-PCR used HTBI primers, followed by a second-round multiplex PCR. From the multiplex PCR reads, TCRdb called clonotypes with MiXCR, one entry per CDR3 protein. The profile shows roughly 1.1 million distinct CDR3 sequences, about 38% of them singletons. This sequence joins TRBV19 and TRBJ2-2; D is unclear. The receptor was derived from an adult man with Graves' hyperthyroidism. The sample consisted of peripheral blood or thyroid tissue (not recorded which). CDR3 protein: CASSTVTSNTGELFF. CDR3 DNA: TGTGCCAGTAGTACCGTAACTTCGAACACCGGGGAGCTGTTTTTT.